This T cell receptor (beta chain) was recorded in a study of cytomegalovirus exposure and HLA in healthy donors. The CDR3 contains 13 residues. V was cut by 6 bases and J by 6 bases, with 14 bases left in between. Germline CDR1 is LGHNT and CDR2 is FRNRAP. 60 Vbeta and 13 Jbeta primers were used in PCR. Here immunoSEQ multiplex PCR was the method, and the copy in TCRdb shows in-frame clones only, minus some. Of fewer than 200,000 clones detected, around 74% appear once; the ten largest clones hold roughly 2%. The source of this sequence is a female donor in good health and CMV-seronegative. The chain couples TRBV12-5 to TRBJ1-1; a weak D match, TRBD1 (6 bases). Material: PBMCs. The CDR3 here is CASGQGSPAEAFF. The DNA for the CDR3 is TGTGCTAGTGGGCAGGGGAGCCCCGCTGAAGCTTTCTTT.